This T cell receptor beta chain was sequenced for a study of T-cell reconstitution after alpha-beta-depleted transplantation in children (dated by TCRdb to about 2016). About the investigation overall: Using TCR repertoire profiling, the study quantitatively followed how T-cell immune reconstitution unfolded in children after TCRalphabeta/CD19-depleted allogeneic hematopoietic cell transplantation.

To prepare the library, PCR was applied. The data were produced on an Illumina HiSeq 2500. To normalize quantification of the TCRbeta repertoire, the TCR libraries were built with molecular barcoding that relied on unique molecular identifiers. The raw public data were reprocessed by TCRdb itself: fastp quality trimming at Q25, MiXCR clonotype calling, in-frame beta chains only. Each entry merges the rows of one CDR3 protein and shows their most common DNA and genes. In this sample the table shows around 87,000 distinct CDR3 sequences, 7% to 9% of which occur a single time. Roughly 7% of the sample is taken by the ten largest. A note on this clonotype: Its antigen is not yet known. No clone much larger than this one lies a single base away; base qualities are absent.

CDR1 is given as KGHSH and CDR2 as LQKENI, both from the germline V gene. Trimming takes 2 bases from V and 4 bases from J, and the germline ends sit 9 bases apart. Inclusive of the bounding cysteine and phenylalanine, the CDR3 is 14 residues long. The read is trimmed to its CDR3 DNA, 42 bases read in frame from base 1. The chain uses TRBV18 and TRBJ1-3, with the D gene uncertain. The sample here was PBMCs from the stem cell graft donor, taken from the stem cell graft. This TCR was recovered from a human donor who donated a stem cell graft to a child with congenital amegakaryocytic thrombocytopenia. The CDR3 amino acid sequence is: CASSPGSPGNTIYF. The nucleotide sequence reads as follows: TGTGCCAGCTCACCAGGCAGCCCAGGAAACACCATATATTTT.